This T cell receptor (beta chain) is drawn from a study of control samples from healthy donors and cancer patients. Some clones are missing from TCRdb's copy, which holds only in-frame ones; the method was immunoSEQ multiplex PCR. The sample has around 76,000 clones, 89% seen once; the top ten hold over 9%. The CDR3 totals 12 residues. The V gene lost 0 bases and the J gene lost 3 bases, with 5 bases spanning the gap. Germline V gene lookup returns CDR1 GTSNPN and CDR2 SVGIG (reference sequence). The source material was PBMCs. The chain carries TRBV30 and TRBJ1-1, with D unresolved. This TCR derives from a woman between 50 and 59 years old with colorectal cancer. CDR3 bases: TGTGCCTGGAGTGTACTCTACACTGAAGCTTTCTTT. Translation gives CAWSVLYTEAFF.